Listed here are 9 T cell receptor beta chains from one sample, sequenced in a study of cytomegalovirus exposure and HLA in healthy donors. It was with 60 Vbeta and 13 Jbeta primers that the PCR ran. Profiling relied on immunoSEQ multiplex PCR, and the TCRdb table lists in-frame clones only, not all of them. This repertoire shows some 85,000 clones, roughly 83% found once; its top ten account for approximately 2.4%. The sequenced sample was PBMCs. All receptors derive from a woman aged 45-60 years in good health and CMV-seronegative.

The rearrangement links TRBV2 to TRBJ2-7; unclear D gene. Germline CDR1 SNHLY, CDR2 FYNNEI. The CDR3 extends over 14 amino acids. Trimming removed 4 bases at V and 0 bases at J, with 10 bases between. DNA of the CDR3: TGTGCCAGCAGTGCCCGGGTGGTCTCCTACGAGCAGTACTTC. Its translation: CASSARVVSYEQYF.

This clone has only one observation. The chain carries TRBV7-8 and TRBJ1-5, with 8 bases identical to TRBD1. Germline CDR1 reads SGHVS; CDR2 reads FQNEAQ. V trimming: 5 bases; J trimming: 0 bases; junction bases outside the gene matches: 3. The CDR3 is 15 residues long. CDR3 DNA sequence: TGTGCCAGCAGCCCGACAGGGGTTAGCAATCAGCCCCAGCATTTT. Amino acids: CASSPTGVSNQPQHF.

This clone has more than one count but fewer than ten. The chain employs TRBV4-1 and TRBJ2-2, with TRBD2 matching over 8 bases. This CDR3 spans 14 amino acids. The V gene's germline CDR1 is MGHRA and CDR2 YSYEKL. J was trimmed by 3 bases and V by 5 bases; bases with no gene match: 2. CDR3 region: CASSYSGDTGELFF. In DNA, the CDR3 is TGCGCCAGCAGCTATAGCGGGGACACCGGGGAGCTGTTTTTT.

This clone showed up just once. The V gene is TRBV7-9, the J gene TRBJ2-3; 11 bases are shared with TRBD2. This CDR3 region has 17 residues. CDR1 is SEHNR and CDR2 is FQNEAQ in the germline V gene (reference sequence). Trimming cost V 4 bases and J 4 bases; bases outside gene matches: 10. The CDR3 sequence: CASSSPLLAGEADTQYF. In nucleotides, the CDR3 is TGTGCCAGCAGCTCTCCGCTACTAGCGGGAGAAGCAGATACGCAGTATTTT.

The chain carries TRBV2 and TRBJ1-5; D might be TRBD1 (5 bases). Germline CDR1 and CDR2: SNHLY and FYNNEI. This CDR3 is 13 amino acids long. The V end lost 8 bases, the J end lost 2 bases, and 10 bases lay between the germline ends. The CDR3 DNA sequence: TGTGCCAGCCATGAACAGGGCAATCAGCCCCAGCATTTT. It specifies CASHEQGNQPQHF.

The rearrangement links TRBV6-5 to TRBJ2-7; a possible D gene is TRBD1 (6 bases). The germline CDR1 and CDR2 sequences are MNHEY and SVGAGI. CDR3 length: 13 residues. V lost 0 bases and J lost 7, with 10 bases in between. The chain's CDR3 is CASSYSDRREQYF. For the CDR3, the DNA is TGTGCCAGCAGTTACTCGGACAGACGGGAGCAGTACTTC.

This clone was observed a single time. The chain joins TRBV28 to TRBJ1-2, with D perhaps matching TRBD1 (5 bases). Germline lookup yields CDR1 MDHEN and CDR2 SYDVKM. This CDR3 region has 15 residues. Trimming pared 6 bases from V and 8 bases from J, leaving 22 bases between. This chain's CDR3 is CASSFPGLSMRGYTF. As DNA, the CDR3 is TGTGCCAGCAGCTTCCCGGGACTGTCCATGAGGGGCTACACCTTC.

By frequency in the sample, this clone is medium-sized. The sample holds other DNA sequences that translate to the same CDR3. This chain uses TRBV30 with TRBJ2-1; D possibly corresponds to TRBD2 (5 bases). Germline V CDR1 and CDR2: GTSNPN, SVGIG (reference sequence). V lost 1 base and J 2 bases, leaving 9 bases between the germline ends. The length of the CDR3 is 14 residues. CDR3 sequence (DNA): TGTGCCTGGAGTGCTGAAGCGGCCTACAATGAGCAGTTCTTC. Translation: CAWSAEAAYNEQFF.

This chain connects TRBV5-4 to TRBJ1-2; D ambiguous. The CDR3 is 14 amino acids. V dropped 1 base and J dropped 1 base, with 8 bases sitting between them. CDR1 and CDR2 (germline): SGHNT, YYREEE (reference sequence). In DNA form, the CDR3 reads TGTGCCAGCAGCTTGCCCACAGATAACTATGGCTACACCTTC. This translates into CASSLPTDNYGYTF.